The 21 T cell receptor beta chains in this list originate from one sample, sequenced in a study of cytomegalovirus exposure and HLA in healthy donors (dated by TCRdb to between 2016 and 2019). Libraries were prepared through the immunoSEQ multiplex PCR assay. A mixture of 60 forward primers for TCR Vbeta segments and 13 reverse primers for TCR Jbeta segments was used in the multiplex PCR. The table was pulled from immuneACCESS by TCRdb, which kept in-frame rearrangements only. Such tables lose some clones; where checked, under half of the loss comes from unresolved V genes, and the rest has no known cause. In this sample the table shows roughly 200,000 clones, approximately 84% of which occur a single time. Of the sample, 0.58% is held by the ten largest clones. The sample taken for sequencing was PBMCs. Every receptor here comes from a woman aged 40 to 50 in good health and CMV-seronegative.

The V call is TRBV6-1, the J call TRBJ1-2; no clear D. The CDR3 extends over 13 amino acids. V gave up 4 bases and J gave up 6 bases, with 12 bases separating them. Germline V gene lookup returns CDR1 MNHNS and CDR2 SASEGT. CDR3 sequence reads: CASSGTVSDGYTF. CDR3 DNA sequence: TGTGCCAGCAGTGGAACAGTCTCCGATGGCTACACCTTC.

The chain uses TRBV6-1 and TRBJ2-3, with D tentatively TRBD1 (6 bases). Trimming removed 5 bases from V and 2 bases from J, with 8 bases in between. CDR1 is MNHNS and CDR2 is SASEGT in the germline V gene. This CDR3 has 13 residues. DNA of the CDR3: TGTGCCAGCAGTACAGGGTTCACAGATACGCAGTATTTT. Encoded protein: CASSTGFTDTQYF.

J is TRBJ2-5 and V is TRBV30, with TRBD1 matching over 12 bases. The CDR3 contains 13 residues. Germline V lookup: CDR1 GTSNPN, CDR2 SVGIG (reference sequence). CDR3 DNA: TGTGCTCAAGGGACAGGGGGCTGGGAGACCCAGTACTTC. This codes for CAQGTGGWETQYF. Filled out from reference TRBV30 and TRBJ2-5, the complete variable domain reads SQTIHQWPATLVQPVGSPLSLECTVEGTSNPNLYWYRQAAGRGLQLLFYSVGIGQISSEVPQNLSASRPQDRQFILSSKKLLLSDSGFYLCAQGTGGWETQYFGPGTRLLVL.

The V gene is TRBV29-1, the J gene TRBJ1-1, with 8 bases aligning to TRBD1. Trimming took 6 bases from V and 6 from J; bases not matched to a gene: 15. The CDR3 spans 15 residues. Germline V CDR1 and CDR2: SQVTM, ANQGSEA. For the CDR3, the DNA is TGCAGCGTAAGAAGACAGGGGCCTCAACACTCTGAAGCTTTCTTT. Its protein is CSVRRQGPQHSEAFF.

The chain is built from TRBV5-6 and TRBJ2-2; 15 bases fit TRBD2. Per the germline V gene, CDR1 is SGHDT and CDR2 is YYEEEE. Trimming at V came to 2 bases and at J to 11 bases, leaving 7 bases not matched to a gene. CDR3 length: 16 residues. The CDR3 sequence is CASSFRTSGGARELFF. The CDR3 DNA reads as TGTGCCAGCAGCTTCAGGACTAGCGGGGGGGCCCGAGAGCTGTTTTTT.

The chain links TRBV30 to TRBJ2-1, with TRBD2 identical over 8 bases. From germline, CDR1 is GTSNPN and CDR2 SVGIG (reference sequence). CDR3 length: 14 amino acids. Trimming cost V 5 bases and J 9 bases; bases outside gene matches: 12. CDR3: CAWRRPGLEAEQFF. CDR3 coding DNA: TGTGCCTGGCGACGACCGGGACTAGAGGCTGAGCAGTTCTTC.

The chain couples TRBV19 to TRBJ1-3; D gene uncertain. Germline CDR1 is LNHDA and CDR2 is SQIVND (reference sequence). With 8 bases removed from V and 5 bases from J, the gap between germline ends came to 16 bases. The CDR3 has 14 amino acids. The CDR3 reads CASVPAMRRNTIYF. The CDR3 DNA is TGTGCCAGTGTCCCCGCCATGCGTCGAAACACCATATATTTT.

The V and J genes are TRBV7-8 and TRBJ2-6; weak D call: TRBD1 (5 bases). The V gene's germline CDR1 is SGHVS and CDR2 FQNEAQ. The V end was cut by 3 bases, the J end by 2 bases, with 8 bases between. The CDR3 length is 15 residues. The CDR3 DNA follows: TGTGCCAGCAGCTTCAGGGTAACTGGGGCCAACGTCCTGACTTTC. It yields the protein CASSFRVTGANVLTF. Complete variable domain (other parts from reference TRBV7-8 and TRBJ2-6): GAGVSQSPRYKVAKRGQDVALRCDPISGHVSLFWYQQALGQGPEFLTYFQNEAQLDKSGLPSDRFFAERPEGSVSTLKIQRTQQEDSAVYLCASSFRVTGANVLTFGAGSRLTVL.

This chain joins TRBV7-2 and TRBJ1-1, with D maybe TRBD1 (5 bases). Looked up from germline, CDR1 is SGHTA and CDR2 is FQGNSA. The CDR3 has 16 residues. The ends were cut back, 2 bases at V and 2 bases at J, with 15 bases in the middle. This CDR3 is CASSLKGHGGNTEAFF. CDR3 in DNA: TGTGCCAGCAGCTTAAAAGGTCACGGGGGTAACACTGAAGCTTTCTTT.

This clone was counted a single time. The rearrangement links TRBV6-4 to TRBJ2-2; D is perhaps TRBD1 (6 bases). The germline V gene encodes CDR1 MRHNA and CDR2 SNTAGT. This CDR3 comprises 15 residues. With 7 bases removed from V and 6 bases from J, the gap between germline ends came to 18 bases. CDR3: CASNYRQVRPGELFF. In DNA, the CDR3 is TGTGCCAGCAACTATAGACAGGTCCGACCCGGGGAGCTGTTTTTT.

This clone showed up just once. The chain is built from TRBV19 and TRBJ2-3, with 10 bases that match TRBD2. The CDR3 runs to 14 residues. V was clipped by 6 bases and J by 5 bases; unmatched bases: 5. CDR1 is LNHDA and CDR2 is SQIVND in the germline V gene (reference sequence). CDR3 coding DNA: TGTGCCAGTAGCCGATCTAGCGGGGGAGATACGCAGTATTTT. This codes for CASSRSSGGDTQYF.

The chain joins TRBV19 to TRBJ1-1; D gene uncertain. CDR1 is LNHDA and CDR2 is SQIVND in the germline V gene (reference sequence). Trimming left V 6 bases short and J 0 bases short, with 14 bases between. CDR3 size: 15 residues. The CDR3 sequence: CASSAGAGVNTEAFF. The CDR3 DNA sequence: TGTGCCAGTAGCGCGGGCGCCGGGGTGAACACTGAAGCTTTCTTT.

This sequence joins TRBV7-8 and TRBJ2-5; 7 bases line up with TRBD1. Per the germline V gene, CDR1 is SGHVS and CDR2 is FQNEAQ. V was clipped by 5 bases and J by 4 bases; unmatched bases: 13. The CDR3 runs to 16 residues. Written as DNA, the CDR3 is TGTGCCAGCAGCACCCGAGCACAGGGGACCTCAGAGACCCAGTACTTC. Amino acids: CASSTRAQGTSETQYF.

V usage is TRBV6-1 and J usage is TRBJ1-6; D possibly corresponds to TRBD1 (6 bases). There are 16 residues in the CDR3. V lost 2 bases, J lost 6 bases, and 14 bases lay in between. Germline CDR1 and CDR2: MNHNS and SASEGT. The CDR3 bases are TGTGCCAGCAGTGAACGGGGGGCGCTTCCTAATTCACCCCTCCACTTT. Encoded protein: CASSERGALPNSPLHF.

J is TRBJ2-2 and V is TRBV19; 11 bases match TRBD2. V shed 5 bases and J 5 bases; nucleotides not matched to a gene: 7. The germline gives CDR1 LNHDA, CDR2 SQIVND (reference sequence). This CDR3 has 16 amino acids. CDR3 DNA: TGTGCCAGTAGTCTTAGCGGGGGGGCGAGGACCGGGGAGCTGTTTTTT. Amino acid sequence: CASSLSGGARTGELFF.

CDR3 in DNA: TGCGCCAGCAGCCCCGCGGGGGGTCCTGCACGACATGAGCAGTACTTC. It translates to CASSPAGGPARHEQYF. The chain links TRBV5-1 to TRBJ2-7; 8 bases line up with TRBD2. V shed 4 bases, J shed 7 bases, and the junction held 16 bases outside the gene matches. CDR1 SGHRS and CDR2 YFSETQ come from the germline V gene. The CDR3 runs to 16 residues.

The rearrangement uses TRBV6-5 and TRBJ2-2, with TRBD1 matching over 11 bases. V shed 6 bases and J 5 bases; nucleotides not matched to a gene: 5. CDR3 length: 15 amino acids. Germline assignment: CDR1 MNHEY and CDR2 SVGAGI. In nucleotides, the CDR3 is TGTGCCAGCAGCCCCTGGGACAGGGGGACCGGGGAGCTGTTTTTT. Its protein product is CASSPWDRGTGELFF.

The chain couples TRBV7-8 to TRBJ1-5; D not resolved. The germline V gene has CDR1 SGHVS and CDR2 FQNEAQ. V lost 1 base and J 5 bases, leaving 9 bases between the germline ends. The CDR3 is 14 amino acids. CDR3 in DNA: TGTGCCAGCAGCTTAGGCCAGTCTGATCAGCCCCAGCATTTT. It encodes CASSLGQSDQPQHF.

The chain couples TRBV28 to TRBJ1-1; 11 bases fit TRBD1. With V trimmed by 8 bases and J by 5 bases, 10 bases remained unmatched. CDR1 and CDR2 from the germline V gene are MDHEN and SYDVKM. The CDR3 is 15 residues long. For the CDR3, the DNA is TGTGCCAGCCTAATAGCCGGGACAGGGGGGACTGAAGCTTTCTTT. This translates into CASLIAGTGGTEAFF. The whole variable domain, remainder taken from reference TRBV28 and TRBJ1-1, is DVKVTQSSRYLVKRTGEKVFLECVQDMDHENMFWYRQDPGLGLRLIYFSYDVKMKEKGDIPEGYSVSREKKERFSLILESASTNQTSMYLCASLIAGTGGTEAFFGQGTRLTVV.

This sequence joins TRBV11-3 and TRBJ1-4, with no clear D. With 1 base removed from V and 8 bases from J, the gap between germline ends came to 11 bases. This CDR3 contains 14 residues. Germline V CDR1 and CDR2: SGHNT, YENEEA. The CDR3 here is CASSLGGLHEKLFF. The CDR3 nucleotides are TGTGCCAGCAGCTTAGGAGGGTTGCACGAAAAACTGTTTTTT.

The chain carries TRBV4-2 and TRBJ2-1; the D gene is possibly TRBD1 (5 bases). Trimming removed 0 bases at V and 0 bases at J, with 15 bases between. CDR1 is LGHNA, CDR2 YNFKEQ, per germline. This CDR3 region has 18 residues. The CDR3 DNA follows: TGTGCCAGCAGCCAAGATTTTCAGGCAGGGCTCTCCTACAATGAGCAGTTCTTC. Its translation: CASSQDFQAGLSYNEQFF.